This is a list of T cell receptor beta chains from one sample in a study of control samples from healthy donors and cancer patients. TCRdb keeps only in-frame clones here, not all; method: immunoSEQ multiplex PCR. Here the sample spans roughly 30,000 clones, 70% to 90% being singletons. The sequenced sample was formalin-fixed, paraffin-embedded tissue. These receptor sequences come from a female donor with melanoma. Both conserved end residues are part of each CDR3. D genes are given only for firm matches. Some rows have no size entry. The others give once, few or many, or a class for an expanded clone.

clone_size j_call d_call v_call cdr3_nt cdr3_aa
. TRBJ2-7 . TRBV2 TGTGCCAGCAGCTCCTTTCTAAGGGGGTACGAGCAGTACTTC CASSSFLRGYEQYF
. TRBJ1-1 . TRBV7-8 TGTGCCAGCCTGGGTAGGGGAGAGAACACTGAAGCTTTCTTT CASLGRGENTEAFF
. TRBJ1-1 . TRBV5-1 TGCGCCAGCAGCCTAGGTTGGACAGATGAAGCTTTCTTT CASSLGWTDEAFF
. TRBJ1-6 . TRBV6-5 TGTGCCAGCAGTAGGGACGGAAGAAATTCACCCCTCCACTTT CASSRDGRNSPLHF
. TRBJ1-1 . TRBV30 TGTGCCTGGAGTGTACTAGAGGGGGGGGACACTGAAGCTTTCTTT CAWSVLEGGDTEAFF
. TRBJ2-7 TRBD1 TRBV4-3 TGCGCCAGCAGCCAAGATAGGACAGGGGGGTCCTACGAGCAGTACTTC CASSQDRTGGSYEQYF
. TRBJ2-2 . TRBV11-3 TGTGCCAGCAGCCGACGGACAGGGGAGCTGTTTTTT CASSRRTGELFF
. TRBJ2-5 . TRBV5-1 TGCGCCAGCAGCTTGCAGGGACCCCAAGAGACCCAGTACTTC CASSLQGPQETQYF
. TRBJ1-1 TRBD1 TRBV7-9 TGTGCCAGCAGCTCCGGGACAGGGGGGTTCACTGAAGCTTTCTTT CASSSGTGGFTEAFF
few TRBJ1-2 . TRBV6-5 TGTGCCAGCAGTCCGCCCTCGCCTTGGGTCTATGGCTACACCTTC CASSPPSPWVYGYTF
. TRBJ1-2 . TRBV3-1/TRBV3-2 TGTGCCAGCAGCCGTGGGGGGGACGACTATGGCTACACCTTC CASSRGGDDYGYTF
once TRBJ1-1 . TRBV30 TGTGCCTGGAGGGGGACCGCGCAGACGAACACTGAAGCTTTCTTT CAWRGTAQTNTEAFF
. TRBJ2-7 TRBD1 TRBV3-1/TRBV3-2 TGTGCCAGCAGTCCATCCCCCGGACAGGCCTACGAGCAGTACTTC CASSPSPGQAYEQYF
. TRBJ2-5 TRBD2 TRBV10-3 TGTGCCGTACAAGAGACTAGCGGGAGCGGGGAGACCCAGTACTTC CAVQETSGSGETQYF
. TRBJ1-1 . TRBV5-1 TGCGCCAGCAGGCGGGAGACGAACACTGAAGCTTTCTTT CASRRETNTEAFF
. TRBJ1-2 . TRBV5-1 TGCGCCAGCAGCTTGGAGCCCGGATCTAACTATGGCTACACCTTC CASSLEPGSNYGYTF
. TRBJ1-6 . TRBV10-2 TGCGCCAGCAGGGCCGCAGGGAGCTCCTATAATTCACCCCTCCACTTT CASRAAGSSYNSPLHF
. TRBJ2-1 TRBD2 TRBV28 TGTGCCAGCAGCGGGACTAGCGGACCGAGCTCCTACAATGAGCAGTTCTTC CASSGTSGPSSYNEQFF
once TRBJ2-3 TRBD1 TRBV19 TGTGCCAGTAGTATATCATCCGGGACAGGGGGGGTAGATACGCAGTATTTT CASSISSGTGGVDTQYF
. TRBJ2-1 TRBD1 TRBV10-1 TGCGCCAGCAGCCACAGGGGGAATAATGAGCAGTTCTTC CASSHRGNNEQFF
. TRBJ2-5 . TRBV5-6 TGTGCCAGCAGCTCACAAAAAACCCTCAACTGGAGGGAGACCCAGTACTTC CASSSQKTLNWRETQYF
. TRBJ2-2 TRBD2 TRBV9 TGTGCCAGCAGCGTGGACACTAGCGGGAAGAACACCGGGGAGCTGTTTTTT CASSVDTSGKNTGELFF
. TRBJ2-5 . TRBV11-3 TGTGCCAGCAGTATCGGGACCCAGGAGACCCAGTACTTC CASSIGTQETQYF
. TRBJ1-5 . TRBV6-2/TRBV6-3 TGTGCCAGCAGTTACCCACAGGGCTATAGCAATCAGCCCCAGCATTTT CASSYPQGYSNQPQHF
few TRBJ2-7 TRBD2 TRBV7-2 TGTGCCAGCAGCAGGACTAGCCTCTCCTACGAGCAGTACTTC CASSRTSLSYEQYF
once TRBJ1-5 . TRBV7-2 TGTGCCAGTCACCGGGGGCCCAATCAGCCCCAGCATTTT CASHRGPNQPQHF
. TRBJ2-7 . TRBV2 TGTGCCAGCAGTGAGGTGACGGGAGTTCCCTACGAGCAGTACTTC CASSEVTGVPYEQYF
. TRBJ1-2 . TRBV19 TGTGCCAGTAGTATTGAACAGGGACTGGGCTACACCTTC CASSIEQGLGYTF
. TRBJ2-3 . TRBV7-2 TGTGCCAGCAGCTTAGGTCCTCCGACGCAGTATTTT CASSLGPPTQYF
. TRBJ1-1 TRBD1 TRBV11-3 TGTGCCAGCAGCCGACAGGGAGGGGCTGAAGCTTTCTTT CASSRQGGAEAFF
. TRBJ1-3 . TRBV30 TGTGCCTCACGCTTTTACGGTGGGAACACCATATATTTT CASRFYGGNTIYF
. TRBJ1-6 . TRBV4-3 TGCGCCAGCAGCCAAGATCCTTTTGAGTCACCCCTCCACTTT CASSQDPFESPLHF
. TRBJ1-1 . TRBV7-8 TGTGCCAGCAGACTGCAGGGGATGAACACTGAAGCTTTCTTT CASRLQGMNTEAFF
once TRBJ1-2 . TRBV7-2 TGTGCCAGCAGCTTAGACGGCCTCCGTGGCTACACCTTC CASSLDGLRGYTF
. TRBJ2-5 TRBD2 TRBV24-1 TGTGCCACCAGTCGGGCGGGAGAAGAGACCCAGTACTTC CATSRAGEETQYF
. TRBJ2-2 TRBD1 TRBV5-1 TGCGCCAGCAGCTTGGCCATACGTTTGACAGGGGGCACCGGGGAGCTGTTTTTT CASSLAIRLTGGTGELFF
. TRBJ2-1 . TRBV24-1 TGTGCCACCAGTGACCGGGACGGACCCTACAATGAGCAGTTCTTC CATSDRDGPYNEQFF
. TRBJ2-6 . TRBV2 TGTGCCAGCAAGATGGCGGGCTACTCTGGGGCCAACGTCCTGACTTTC CASKMAGYSGANVLTF
. TRBJ2-2 . TRBV18 TGTGCCAGCTCACCGTCGAGTCCACCCGGGGAGCTGTTTTTT CASSPSSPPGELFF
. TRBJ2-6 . TRBV29-1 TGCAGCGTTAACTCTGGGGCCAACGTCCTGACTTTC CSVNSGANVLTF
. TRBJ2-1 TRBD2 TRBV4-2 TGTGCCAGCAGCCAGGACCCCCTCCCGGGCGGGAGCACTTACTACAATGAGCAGTTCTTC CASSQDPLPGGSTYYNEQFF
. TRBJ2-2 . TRBV4-3 TGCGCCAGCAGCCAAGATATTGGCACCGGGGAGCTGTTTTTT CASSQDIGTGELFF
. TRBJ2-1 TRBD2 TRBV4-2 TGTGCCAGCAGCCAAGAACTAGCGGGAGGGCAAAGTGAGCAGTTCTTC CASSQELAGGQSEQFF
. TRBJ1-3 . TRBV3-1/TRBV3-2 TGTGCCAGCAGCCCTACCCCAGTTATCTCTGGAAACACCATATATTTT CASSPTPVISGNTIYF
. TRBJ1-1 . TRBV18 TGTGCCAGCTCACCATTTGTCTCCGGAGGCATGAACACTGAAGCTTTCTTT CASSPFVSGGMNTEAFF
. TRBJ2-1 TRBD2 TRBV6-5 TGTGCCAGCAGCCGGACTAGCGCGGGTGAGCAGTTCTTC CASSRTSAGEQFF
. TRBJ2-3 . TRBV7-7 TGTGCTAGCAGCTTTTCCCAACGAGATACGCAGTATTTT CASSFSQRDTQYF
. TRBJ1-4 . TRBV30 TGTGCCTGGAGTGTGGGCCCGGGGGCGAGGGAAAAACTGTTTTTT CAWSVGPGAREKLFF
. TRBJ1-5 . TRBV28 TGTGCCAGCAGTTTCAGCAATCAGCCCCAGCATTTT CASSFSNQPQHF
. TRBJ2-5 . TRBV3-1/TRBV3-2 TGTGCCAGCAGCCACCCCGAGGGCCGACAAGAGACCCAGTACTTC CASSHPEGRQETQYF
. TRBJ2-7 . TRBV29-1 TGCAGCGTTGTTCCGGTAGAATCCTACGAGCAGTACTTC CSVVPVESYEQYF
once TRBJ2-7 . TRBV27 TGTGCCAGCAGTTTAAACTCAGGGGACCATTTCCCCTACGAGCAGTACTTC CASSLNSGDHFPYEQYF
. TRBJ1-1 . TRBV2 TGTGCCAGCAGTCCAGAAGGGGGAACTGAAGCTTTCTTT CASSPEGGTEAFF
. TRBJ2-1 TRBD2 TRBV7-9 TGTGCCAGCAGCACCTGGACTAGCATTATGGTCGGTGAGCAGTTCTTC CASSTWTSIMVGEQFF